The 32 T cell receptor beta chains below were found in one sample sequenced in a study of blood T cell repertoires in COVID-19. Here immunoSEQ multiplex PCR was the method, and the copy in TCRdb shows in-frame clones only, minus some. This sample carries about 320,000 clones, around nine tenths of them seen once, and the ten largest clones take around 5%. Source material: PBMCs or T cells enriched from blood (not recorded which). Receptor source: a man aged 25-40 years who had recovered from COVID-19.

V and J are TRBV9 and TRBJ1-2; D is possibly TRBD1 (5 bases). Trimming left V 0 bases short and J 7 bases short, with 16 bases between. CDR3 length: 15 amino acids. Germline V gene sequence: CDR1 SGDLS, CDR2 YYNGEE. The CDR3 sequence is CASSVAVRAGGGYTF. The DNA for the CDR3 is TGTGCCAGCAGCGTAGCAGTCCGGGCGGGGGGTGGCTACACCTTC.

This chain connects TRBV6-1 to TRBJ1-3; 9 bases map to TRBD1. Trimming took 2 bases from V and 5 from J; bases not matched to a gene: 7. Germline V gene lookup returns CDR1 MNHNS and CDR2 SASEGT. CDR3 size: 16 residues. The CDR3 coding sequence is TGTGCCAGCAGTGAACATCTCGGACAGGGGAGAAACACCATATATTTT. This encodes CASSEHLGQGRNTIYF.

CDR3: CASSESGTSGETQYF. The CDR3 bases are TGTGCCAGCAGTGAGTCCGGGACTAGCGGAGAGACCCAGTACTTC. V gene TRBV25-1 combines with J gene TRBJ2-5; TRBD2 aligns across 11 bases. This CDR3 has 15 residues. J was trimmed by 4 bases and V by 3 bases; bases with no gene match: 4. Germline V lookup: CDR1 MGHDK, CDR2 SYGVNS. Using reference TRBV25-1 and TRBJ2-5 for the parts outside the CDR3, the full variable domain is EADIYQTPRYLVIGTGKKITLECSQTMGHDKMYWYQQDPGMELHLIHYSYGVNSTEKGDLSSESTVSRIRTEHFPLTLESARPSHTSQYLCASSESGTSGETQYFGPGTRLLVL.

The genes are TRBV27 and TRBJ2-1, with TRBD2 matching 9 bases. Trimming removed 3 bases from V and 6 bases from J; junction bases left unmatched: 9. CDR1 MNHEY and CDR2 SMNVEV come from the germline V gene (reference sequence). The CDR3 consists of 16 residues. CDR3 bases: TGTGCCAGCAGTTTTTCTAGCGGGGAATTGGTCAATGAGCAGTTCTTC. This translates into CASSFSSGELVNEQFF.

This clone was detected once. DNA for the CDR3: TGTGCCAGCAGCCCACCGAGGCGGGACACTGAAGCTTTCTTT. It specifies CASSPPRRDTEAFF. The rearrangement uses TRBV28 and TRBJ1-1, with D unclear. V was shortened by 6 bases and J by 3 bases, with 14 bases between the two germline ends. Germline CDR1 MDHEN, CDR2 SYDVKM. The CDR3 runs to 14 residues.

The V call is TRBV2, the J call TRBJ1-1; D remains ambiguous. Germline V gives CDR1 SNHLY, CDR2 FYNNEI. This CDR3 is 15 amino acids long. V was shortened by 7 bases and J by 0 bases, with 15 bases between the two germline ends. For the CDR3, the DNA is TGTGCCAGCATCCGGCTGCCCGGGATGAACACTGAAGCTTTCTTT. Protein product: CASIRLPGMNTEAFF.

J is TRBJ2-1 and V is TRBV7-9, with D perhaps matching TRBD2 (6 bases). This CDR3 is 15 amino acids long. The V gene lost 5 bases and the J gene lost 0 bases, with 11 bases spanning the gap. CDR1 and CDR2 from the germline V gene are SEHNR and FQNEAQ (reference sequence). The CDR3 DNA reads as TGTGCCAGCAGCCCCGGGACTTACTCCTACAATGAGCAGTTCTTC. Its protein product is CASSPGTYSYNEQFF.

This chain links TRBV3-1 (or the pseudogene TRBV3-2) with TRBJ1-2; TRBD1 agrees at 8 bases. In germline, CDR1 is LGHDT, CDR2 YNNKEL (reference sequence). There are 11 residues in the CDR3. The ends lost 1 base at V and 13 bases at J; junction bases unmatched: 2. CDR3 loop: CASSQGTGITF. Here the CDR3 DNA reads TGTGCCAGCAGCCAAGGGACAGGGATCACCTTC.

The rearrangement joins TRBV7-9 to TRBJ2-2, with 10 bases identical to TRBD1. V lost 5 bases and J lost 4; bases outside the gene matches: 7. CDR3 size: 16 residues. The germline CDR1 and CDR2 sequences are SEHNR and FQNEAQ (reference sequence). CDR3 in amino acids: CASSHRQGAFTGELFF. In DNA, the CDR3 is TGTGCCAGCAGCCACCGACAGGGGGCTTTCACCGGGGAGCTGTTTTTT. Full variable domain (missing parts from reference TRBV7-9 and TRBJ2-2): DTGVSQNPRHKITKRGQNVTFRCDPISEHNRLYWYRQTLGQGPEFLTYFQNEAQLEKSRLLSDRFSAERPKGSFSTLEIQRTEQGDSAMYLCASSHRQGAFTGELFFGEGSRLTVL.

The genes are TRBV4-1 and TRBJ2-1; no reliable D call. This CDR3 has 15 amino acids. Trimming removed 1 base at V and 2 bases at J, with 9 bases between. CDR1 is MGHRA, CDR2 YSYEKL, per germline. CDR3 sequence reads: CASSQGLSPYNEQFF. The CDR3 nucleotides read TGCGCCAGCAGCCAAGGTCTATCACCCTACAATGAGCAGTTCTTC.

The DNA for the CDR3 is TGTGCCAGCAGTTGGGACAGGGGCGGCCAGCCCCAGCATTTT. Protein sequence: CASSWDRGGQPQHF. This chain uses TRBV28 with TRBJ1-5; 10 bases are shared with TRBD1. Germline-derived CDR1 and CDR2 are MDHEN and SYDVKM. The CDR3 is made up of 14 amino acids. V gave up 4 bases and J gave up 7 bases; unmatched junction bases: 4.

The rearrangement joins TRBV27 to TRBJ2-3; the match to TRBD1 covers 9 bases. Per germline, CDR1 MNHEY and CDR2 SMNVEV (reference sequence). Germline trimming cut 5 bases from V and 1 base from J; bases unmatched to any gene: 13. This CDR3 has 18 amino acids. The CDR3 DNA reads as TGTGCCAGCAGTCTCCTCCAGGGGACAGGGATTCGCACAGATACGCAGTATTTT. Protein: CASSLLQGTGIRTDTQYF.

The rearrangement uses TRBV30 and TRBJ1-4; D ambiguous. Germline V lookup: CDR1 GTSNPN, CDR2 SVGIG (reference sequence). The CDR3 runs to 14 residues. V was shortened by 7 bases and J by 6 bases, with 18 bases between the two germline ends. CDR3 sequence reads: CALTSRRIYEKLFF. Here the CDR3 DNA reads TGTGCCTTGACCTCCCGCAGGATCTATGAAAAACTGTTTTTT.

The gene calls are TRBV7-2 and TRBJ1-2; the D is unclear. Per the germline V gene, CDR1 is SGHTA and CDR2 is FQGNSA. The CDR3 has 16 residues. Trimming removed 4 bases from V and 5 bases from J, with 20 bases in between. CDR3 in amino acids: CASSYPGEANYYGYTF. CDR3 nucleotide sequence: TGTGCCAGCAGCTACCCCGGAGAGGCGAATTATTATGGCTACACCTTC.

V is TRBV28 and J is TRBJ1-6, with D possibly TRBD1 on 5 matching bases. The germline V and J ends were trimmed by 4 bases and 9 bases, with 19 bases remaining between them. This CDR3 contains 16 residues. CDR1 and CDR2 from the germline V gene are MDHEN and SYDVKM. CDR3 DNA: TGTGCCAGCAGTTACCCCCGGACACTGGTTGGTTCACCCCTCCACTTT. This gives the protein CASSYPRTLVGSPLHF.

This clone was observed a handful of times. The rearrangement links TRBV4-1 to TRBJ2-2, with TRBD1 identical over 8 bases. This CDR3 spans 15 amino acids. Germline V lookup: CDR1 MGHRA, CDR2 YSYEKL. V gave up 4 bases and J gave up 3 bases; unmatched junction bases: 4. This chain's CDR3 is CASSPRTGHTGELFF. The CDR3 DNA follows: TGCGCCAGCAGCCCCCGGACAGGGCACACCGGGGAGCTGTTTTTT.

The chain links TRBV19 to TRBJ1-6; D uncertain. The germline gives CDR1 LNHDA, CDR2 SQIVND (reference sequence). V lost 2 bases and J lost 6, with 17 bases in between. The CDR3 length is 17 residues. Written as DNA, the CDR3 is TGTGCCAGTAGTATATCACGTCGAGGCAGAAGTAATTCACCCCTCCACTTT. This sequence encodes CASSISRRGRSNSPLHF.

The rearrangement joins TRBV21-1 to TRBJ2-2; TRBD1, as called in the table, went unchecked against the DNA. TRBV21-1 is marked as a pseudogene. This CDR3 has 16 residues. The chain's CDR3 is CASSTHTDMNTGELFF. The CDR3 coding sequence is TGTGCCAGCAGCACTCACACCGATATGAACACCGGGGAGCTGTTTTTT.

The chain links TRBV3-1 (or the pseudogene TRBV3-2) to TRBJ2-3, with 7 bases fitting TRBD2. CDR3 length equals 16 residues. Per germline, CDR1 LGHDT and CDR2 YNNKEL (reference sequence). Trimming removed 2 bases from V and 0 bases from J; junction bases left unmatched: 5. The CDR3 sequence is CASSQTTSTSTDTQYF. The CDR3 nucleotides read TGTGCCAGCAGCCAAACGACTAGCACGAGCACAGATACGCAGTATTTT.

This chain connects TRBV27 to TRBJ2-2; D is unresolved. The CDR3 consists of 12 residues. In germline, CDR1 is MNHEY, CDR2 SMNVEV (reference sequence). V lost 3 bases, J lost 7 bases, and 6 bases lay in between. The CDR3 nucleotides read TGTGCCAGCAGTTTTGCCTACGGGGAGCTGTTTTTT. It encodes CASSFAYGELFF.

This clone was seen just once. The chain links TRBV28 to TRBJ1-3; D possibly corresponds to TRBD1 (6 bases). V was pared by 2 bases and J by 4 bases, with 12 bases between. Per the germline V gene, CDR1 is MDHEN and CDR2 is SYDVKM. The CDR3 has 15 residues. CDR3 coding DNA: TGTGCCAGCAGTTTACAGGGGCTGGGAGGAAACACCATATATTTT. Translation: CASSLQGLGGNTIYF.

The CDR3 DNA reads TGTGCCAGCAGCCCCAGACAGGGGGTTAGCGGGGAGCTGTTTTTT. As protein: CASSPRQGVSGELFF. The V call is TRBV13, the J call TRBJ2-2; 9 nucleotides align to TRBD1. Germline CDR1 reads PRHDT; CDR2 reads FYEKMQ (reference sequence). V lost 5 bases to trimming and J lost 7 bases; unmatched junction nucleotides: 8. The CDR3 has 15 amino acids.

The chain has TRBV28 and TRBJ1-1; 8 bases match TRBD1. Germline values: CDR1 MDHEN, CDR2 SYDVKM. V shed 4 bases and J 1 base; nucleotides not matched to a gene: 5. There are 15 residues in the CDR3. The CDR3 spells CASSYQGAGNTEAFF. The CDR3 DNA is TGTGCCAGCAGTTATCAGGGGGCAGGGAACACTGAAGCTTTCTTT.

The rearrangement links TRBV3-1 (or the pseudogene TRBV3-2) to TRBJ2-3; 8 bases map to TRBD2. The CDR3 consists of 17 residues. V lost 4 bases, J lost 2 bases, and 11 bases stayed unmatched. CDR1 is LGHDT, CDR2 YNNKEL, per germline (reference sequence). The CDR3 loop is CASSRGVGTRVTDTQYF. The CDR3 DNA reads as TGTGCCAGCAGCCGGGGGGTGGGGACTAGAGTCACAGATACGCAGTATTTT.

This clone occurred a few times. The genes are TRBV27 and TRBJ1-6; no definite D call. CDR3 length: 16 residues. Trimming removed 3 bases from V and 3 bases from J, with 12 bases in between. Per germline, CDR1 MNHEY and CDR2 SMNVEV (reference sequence). Here the CDR3 reads CASSFEGSNYNSPLHF. DNA of the CDR3: TGTGCCAGCAGTTTTGAGGGCTCCAACTATAATTCACCCCTCCACTTT.

V usage is TRBV5-5 and J usage is TRBJ1-1; no clear D. The CDR3 loop spans 14 amino acids. The ends were cut back, 2 bases at V and 11 bases at J, with 19 bases in the middle. Germline values: CDR1 SGHKS, CDR2 YYEKEE (reference sequence). The CDR3 sequence is CASSFGWREHGAFF. CDR3 coding DNA: TGTGCCAGCAGCTTTGGTTGGAGGGAACACGGGGCTTTCTTT. The entire variable domain, with the rest obtained from reference TRBV5-5 and TRBJ1-1, is as follows: DAGVTQSPTHLIKTRGQQVTLRCSPISGHKSVSWYQQVLGQGPQFIFQYYEKEERGRGNFPDRFSARQFPNYSSELNVNALLLGDSALYLCASSFGWREHGAFFGQGTRLTVV.

This CDR3 is CASSGGLKNTGELFF. CDR3 DNA: TGTGCCAGCAGTGGGGGACTTAAGAACACCGGGGAGCTGTTTTTT. The chain uses TRBV2 and TRBJ2-2; D is perhaps TRBD2 (6 bases). Between the trimmed V and J ends, which lost 4 bases and 1 base, there was a span of 10 bases. The CDR3 loop spans 15 amino acids. In germline, CDR1 is SNHLY, CDR2 FYNNEI.

The V call is TRBV10-3, the J call TRBJ2-7; a weak D match, TRBD1 (6 bases). The CDR3 extends over 13 amino acids. With 7 bases removed from V and 5 bases from J, the gap between germline ends came to 15 bases. Germline loops: CDR1 ENHRY, CDR2 SYGVKD. Written as DNA, the CDR3 is TGTGCCATCACCCGGACAGCGTCGAACGAGCAGTACTTC. Residues: CAITRTASNEQYF.

The rearrangement joins TRBV27 to TRBJ1-2; 9 nucleotides align to TRBD1. Unmatched junction bases numbered 6, after V lost 3 bases and J lost 7 bases. The CDR3 spans 14 residues. Germline lookup yields CDR1 MNHEY and CDR2 SMNVEV (reference sequence). CDR3: CASSFSGTGSGYTF. The CDR3, as DNA: TGTGCCAGCAGTTTCTCCGGGACAGGGAGTGGCTACACCTTC.

The chain employs TRBV28 and TRBJ1-2, with D tentatively TRBD1 (5 bases). CDR1 and CDR2 from the germline V gene are MDHEN and SYDVKM. The V end lost 6 bases, the J end lost 8 bases, and 16 bases lay between the germline ends. CDR3 size: 13 residues. The CDR3 reads CASRSGSARGYTF. The CDR3 DNA follows: TGTGCCAGCAGATCAGGGTCGGCGCGGGGCTACACCTTC.

V usage is TRBV6-2 or TRBV6-3 and J usage is TRBJ1-2; D not certain. Deletions cut 0 bases from V and 4 bases from J, with 9 bases between. The CDR3 length is 14 residues. The V gene's germline CDR1 is MNHEY and CDR2 SVGEGT. The DNA of the CDR3 is TGTGCCAGCAGTTACTCGGGCAGAACCTATGGCTACACCTTC. The encoded protein is CASSYSGRTYGYTF.

This clone has a single count. This chain joins TRBV21-1 and TRBJ1-3; the DNA was not compared with TRBD1, the D call given in the table. TRBV21-1 is described as a pseudogene. This CDR3 contains 16 residues. The CDR3 is CASSKRQVNSGNTIYF. For the CDR3, the DNA is TGTGCCAGCAGCAAACGTCAGGTGAACTCTGGAAACACCATATATTTT.